This is a list of T cell receptor beta chains from one sample in a study of CD8 T cells in ankylosing spondylitis. Each CDR3 protein is one row after TCRdb ran MiXCR on the 5' RACE reads. The sample includes about 220,000 distinct CDR3 sequences, about 18% seen only once; the top ten take roughly 46%. The specimen was blood, either unsorted or a sorted T cell fraction (not recorded which). All receptors derive from a male donor with ankylosing spondylitis. Each CDR3 is given with its conserved first and last residue. Fields, in order: V gene, J gene, clone size, D gene, CDR3 protein, CDR3 DNA. The D gene is left open where the match is weak. Size values are once, few and many counts, or a class for expanded clones, and some rows have none.

v_gene: TRBV18; j_gene: TRBJ1-1; abundance: many; d_gene: -; CDR3aa: CASSPPYRTGFTEAFF; CDR3nt: TGTGCCAGCTCACCACCGTATAGAACAGGTTTCACTGAAGCTTTCTTT
v_gene: TRBV11-2; j_gene: TRBJ1-1; abundance: -; d_gene: -; CDR3aa: CASRGYGPEAFF; CDR3nt: TGTGCCAGCAGAGGGTATGGGCCTGAAGCTTTCTTT
v_gene: TRBV29-1; j_gene: TRBJ2-5; abundance: few; d_gene: TRBD2; CDR3aa: CSVELAGDGETQYF; CDR3nt: TGCAGCGTTGAACTAGCGGGGGACGGTGAGACCCAGTACTTC
v_gene: TRBV30; j_gene: TRBJ1-5; abundance: -; d_gene: -; CDR3aa: CAWSPGAGYSNQPQHF; CDR3nt: TGTGCCTGGAGCCCCGGGGCAGGTTATAGCAATCAGCCCCAGCATTTT
v_gene: TRBV7-9; j_gene: TRBJ2-1; abundance: few; d_gene: TRBD1; CDR3aa: CASSLLGQGAYNEQFF; CDR3nt: TGTGCCAGCAGCTTACTTGGACAGGGGGCGTACAATGAGCAGTTCTTC
v_gene: TRBV20-1; j_gene: TRBJ1-1; abundance: -; d_gene: -; CDR3aa: CSAEEDGNTEAFF; CDR3nt: TGCAGTGCCGAAGAAGACGGGAACACTGAAGCTTTCTTT
v_gene: TRBV25-1; j_gene: TRBJ1-6; abundance: -; d_gene: -; CDR3aa: CASSDYITLHF; CDR3nt: TGTGCCAGCAGTGATTATATCACCCTCCACTTT
v_gene: TRBV20-1; j_gene: TRBJ1-1; abundance: few; d_gene: TRBD1; CDR3aa: CSATPMGQGTEAFF; CDR3nt: TGCAGTGCCACGCCCATGGGACAGGGGACTGAAGCTTTCTTT
v_gene: TRBV9; j_gene: TRBJ2-1; abundance: -; d_gene: TRBD1; CDR3aa: CASSVAGQDNEQFF; CDR3nt: TGTGCCAGCAGCGTAGCAGGACAGGACAATGAGCAGTTCTTC
v_gene: TRBV6-5; j_gene: TRBJ2-2; abundance: -; d_gene: -; CDR3aa: CASSYIAGELFF; CDR3nt: TGTGCCAGCAGTTACATCGCCGGGGAGCTGTTTTTT
v_gene: TRBV4-3; j_gene: TRBJ2-1; abundance: few; d_gene: -; CDR3aa: CASSQEYVEAYNEQFF; CDR3nt: TGCGCCAGCAGCCAAGAATATGTGGAGGCCTACAATGAGCAGTTCTTC
v_gene: TRBV7-8; j_gene: TRBJ1-1; abundance: few; d_gene: TRBD1; CDR3aa: CASSWGTGGSTEAFF; CDR3nt: TGTGCCAGCAGCTGGGGGACAGGGGGTAGCACTGAAGCTTTCTTT
v_gene: TRBV5-1; j_gene: TRBJ2-2; abundance: few; d_gene: TRBD1; CDR3aa: CASSDGTAENTGELFF; CDR3nt: TGCGCCAGCAGCGACGGGACAGCTGAGAACACCGGGGAGCTGTTTTTT
v_gene: TRBV7-9; j_gene: TRBJ2-7; abundance: -; d_gene: -; CDR3aa: CASSLDGRREQYF; CDR3nt: TGTGCCAGCAGCTTAGATGGACGGCGGGAGCAGTACTTC
v_gene: TRBV6-1; j_gene: TRBJ1-1; abundance: -; d_gene: -; CDR3aa: CASSEWELGTEAFF; CDR3nt: TGTGCCAGCAGTGAATGGGAGTTGGGCACTGAAGCTTTCTTT
v_gene: TRBV7-9; j_gene: TRBJ1-6; abundance: -; d_gene: -; CDR3aa: CASSSKVEYSPLHF; CDR3nt: TGTGCCAGCAGCTCGAAGGTGGAGTATTCACCCCTCCACTTT
v_gene: TRBV28; j_gene: TRBJ1-2; abundance: -; d_gene: -; CDR3aa: CASSLGAGYGYTF; CDR3nt: TGTGCCAGCAGTTTAGGGGCAGGGTATGGCTACACCTTC
v_gene: TRBV29-1; j_gene: TRBJ2-2; abundance: many; d_gene: -; CDR3aa: CSAGKIGTGELFF; CDR3nt: TGCAGCGCCGGAAAAATAGGCACCGGGGAGCTGTTTTTT
v_gene: TRBV3-1; j_gene: TRBJ2-4; abundance: few; d_gene: TRBD1; CDR3aa: CASSTGQGLIGIQYF; CDR3nt: TGTGCCAGCAGCACCGGACAGGGCCTTATTGGCATTCAGTACTTC
v_gene: TRBV20-1; j_gene: TRBJ1-2; abundance: few; d_gene: TRBD1; CDR3aa: CSARAGQENYGYTF; CDR3nt: TGCAGTGCTAGGGCGGGACAGGAAAACTATGGCTACACCTTC
v_gene: TRBV28; j_gene: TRBJ2-2; abundance: -; d_gene: TRBD2; CDR3aa: CAGTKGGIYANTGELFF; CDR3nt: TGTGCCGGGACTAAGGGCGGTATTTACGCGAACACCGGGGAGCTGTTTTTT
v_gene: TRBV28; j_gene: TRBJ2-7; abundance: -; d_gene: -; CDR3aa: CASMGRNTYEQYF; CDR3nt: TGTGCCAGCATGGGGCGGAATACCTACGAGCAGTACTTC
v_gene: TRBV12-3/TRBV12-4; j_gene: TRBJ2-1; abundance: -; d_gene: TRBD1; CDR3aa: CASSTEFDRVDEQFF; CDR3nt: TGTGCCAGCAGCACTGAATTCGACAGGGTTGATGAGCAGTTCTTC
v_gene: TRBV9; j_gene: TRBJ1-1; abundance: -; d_gene: TRBD1; CDR3aa: CASSPRDSETHTEAFF; CDR3nt: TGTGCCAGCAGCCCGAGGGACAGTGAAACTCACACTGAAGCTTTCTTT
v_gene: TRBV12-3/TRBV12-4; j_gene: TRBJ2-7; abundance: -; d_gene: -; CDR3aa: CASSHLWPVGSYEQYF; CDR3nt: TGTGCCAGCAGCCACCTGTGGCCCGTGGGGAGCTACGAGCAGTACTTC
v_gene: TRBV3-1; j_gene: TRBJ2-1; abundance: -; d_gene: TRBD2; CDR3aa: CASSPVSGTLSYNEQFF; CDR3nt: TGTGCCAGCAGCCCGGTTAGCGGGACCCTCTCCTACAATGAGCAGTTCTTC
v_gene: TRBV6-1; j_gene: TRBJ1-4; abundance: few; d_gene: TRBD1; CDR3aa: CASTPDFGTAGGEKLFF; CDR3nt: TGTGCCAGCACCCCCGACTTCGGGACAGCCGGGGGCGAAAAACTGTTTTTT
v_gene: TRBV5-4; j_gene: TRBJ2-4; abundance: -; d_gene: -; CDR3aa: CASSTGAPLQGSIQYF; CDR3nt: TGTGCCAGCAGCACTGGTGCTCCATTGCAGGGTAGCATTCAGTACTTC
v_gene: TRBV27; j_gene: TRBJ1-2; abundance: -; d_gene: -; CDR3aa: CASSYEGGLYGYTF; CDR3nt: TGTGCCAGCAGTTACGAGGGGGGGCTCTATGGCTACACCTTC
v_gene: TRBV9; j_gene: TRBJ1-1; abundance: -; d_gene: TRBD1; CDR3aa: CASSAGDRANTEAFF; CDR3nt: TGTGCCAGCAGCGCCGGGGACAGGGCGAACACTGAAGCTTTCTTT
v_gene: TRBV9; j_gene: TRBJ2-7; abundance: -; d_gene: TRBD2; CDR3aa: CASSVDPSSGGSYEQYF; CDR3nt: TGTGCCAGCAGCGTAGATCCCTCCAGCGGGGGTTCCTACGAGCAGTACTTC
v_gene: TRBV12-3/TRBV12-4; j_gene: TRBJ2-5; abundance: many; d_gene: -; CDR3aa: CASSFVSGEETQYF; CDR3nt: TGTGCCAGCAGTTTCGTTTCGGGGGAAGAGACCCAGTACTTC
v_gene: TRBV7-6; j_gene: TRBJ2-3; abundance: -; d_gene: -; CDR3aa: CASSPFSGRTDTQYF; CDR3nt: TGTGCCAGCAGCCCTTTTAGCGGACGCACAGATACGCAGTATTTT
v_gene: TRBV12-3/TRBV12-4; j_gene: TRBJ2-5; abundance: many; d_gene: -; CDR3aa: CASTQGETQYF; CDR3nt: TGTGCCAGCACCCAAGGAGAGACCCAGTACTTC
v_gene: TRBV29-1; j_gene: TRBJ2-7; abundance: many; d_gene: -; CDR3aa: CSVEVRGSYEQYF; CDR3nt: TGCAGCGTTGAGGTCAGGGGCTCCTACGAGCAGTACTTC
v_gene: TRBV14; j_gene: TRBJ2-1; abundance: -; d_gene: -; CDR3aa: CASSLKGGSYNEQFF; CDR3nt: TGTGCCAGCAGCCTTAAGGGTGGGTCCTACAATGAGCAGTTCTTC
v_gene: TRBV4-2; j_gene: TRBJ2-7; abundance: -; d_gene: -; CDR3aa: CASSPNVEVNYEQYF; CDR3nt: TGTGCCAGCAGCCCGAACGTTGAGGTGAACTACGAGCAGTACTTC
v_gene: TRBV7-8; j_gene: TRBJ2-7; abundance: -; d_gene: TRBD2; CDR3aa: CASSGTSGGAHEQYF; CDR3nt: TGTGCCAGCAGCGGGACTAGCGGGGGGGCCCACGAGCAGTACTTC
v_gene: TRBV27; j_gene: TRBJ2-7; abundance: few; d_gene: TRBD1; CDR3aa: CASSLAPPGTGLYEQYF; CDR3nt: TGTGCCAGCAGTTTGGCCCCCCCCGGGACAGGGCTCTACGAGCAGTACTTC
v_gene: TRBV7-6; j_gene: TRBJ2-5; abundance: once; d_gene: TRBD1; CDR3aa: CASSQDRGNQETQYF; CDR3nt: TGTGCCAGCAGCCAGGACAGGGGAAATCAAGAGACCCAGTACTTC